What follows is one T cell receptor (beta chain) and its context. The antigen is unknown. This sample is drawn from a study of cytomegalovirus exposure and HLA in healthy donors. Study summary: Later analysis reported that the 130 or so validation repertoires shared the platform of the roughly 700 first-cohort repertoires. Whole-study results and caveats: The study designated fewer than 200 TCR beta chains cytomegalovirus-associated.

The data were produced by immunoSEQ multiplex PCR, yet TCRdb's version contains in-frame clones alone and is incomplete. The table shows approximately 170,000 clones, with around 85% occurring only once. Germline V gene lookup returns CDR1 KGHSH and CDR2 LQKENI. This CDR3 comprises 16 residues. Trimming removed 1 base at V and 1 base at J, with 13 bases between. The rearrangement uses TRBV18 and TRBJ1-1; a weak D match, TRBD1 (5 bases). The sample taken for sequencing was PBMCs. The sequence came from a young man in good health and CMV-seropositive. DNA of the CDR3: TGTGCCAGCTCACCACAGCCGGCGGGGGAGAACACTGAAGCTTTCTTT. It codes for CASSPQPAGENTEAFF.